This T cell receptor beta chain was identified in a study of cytomegalovirus exposure and HLA in healthy donors. The CDR3 has 16 amino acids. V shed 0 bases, J shed 2 bases, and the junction held 4 bases outside the gene matches. Germline lookup yields CDR1 SGHVS and CDR2 FQNEAQ. On this clone itself: The antigen is not known.

Study observations and caveats: The tendency of first-cohort TCR clusters to co-occur in the roughly 120 validation repertoires was identified by a subsequent analysis. Altogether, about 160 TCR beta chains were recorded as cytomegalovirus-associated.

Sequenced by immunoSEQ multiplex PCR; TCRdb stores in-frame clones only, minus some. The sample holds more than 110,000 clones, less than 95% seen once. The V and J genes are TRBV7-8 and TRBJ2-7, with TRBD2 matching over 10 bases. Specimen: PBMCs. This TCR came from a man between 18 and 35 years old in good health and CMV-seropositive. CDR3 amino acids: CASSLAVLAGTYEQYF. The CDR3 DNA follows: TGTGCCAGCAGCTTAGCGGTACTAGCGGGGACCTACGAGCAGTACTTC.